Reported below is one TCR beta chain. The data were taken from a study of cytomegalovirus exposure and HLA in healthy donors. About the study: Of all 360 or so donors who were genotyped, around 82% belonged to the Caucasian-associated ancestry cluster.

This CDR3 has 16 residues. CDR1 and CDR2 (germline): SGHDT, YYEEEE. J gave up 0 bases and V 4 bases, and 2 bases lay outside the gene matches. This PCR relied on a set of 60 Vbeta primers and 13 Jbeta primers. TCRdb's table, derived via immunoSEQ multiplex PCR, lists solely in-frame clones and lacks some. The repertoire holds some 110,000 clones, with 50% to 75% as singletons. The sample consisted of PBMCs. This chain connects TRBV5-6 to TRBJ2-7; 15 bases map to TRBD2. The clonotype originates from a middle-aged woman in good health and CMV-seropositive. CDR3 protein: CASSLGLAGGSYEQYF. DNA of the CDR3: TGTGCCAGCAGCCTGGGACTAGCGGGGGGCTCCTACGAGCAGTACTTC.